These 31 T cell receptor beta chains share one sample of origin, sequenced in a study of graft-versus-host responses after intestinal transplantation. Profiling relied on immunoSEQ multiplex PCR, and the TCRdb table lists in-frame clones only, not all of them. The table has tens of thousands of clones, more than 85% seen once. Their recognized antigens are unknown. The sequencing here drew on unstimulated CD8+ T cells sorted from spleen or lymph node cells, taken before intestinal transplant. Receptors originate from a human donor who received an intestinal transplant.

V gene TRBV5-1 combines with J gene TRBJ2-7; a possible D gene is TRBD1 (5 bases). Trimming stripped 0 bases from V and 4 bases from J, with 11 bases between. The CDR3 extends over 14 amino acids. The germline gives CDR1 SGHRS, CDR2 YFSETQ. CDR3 region: CASSLVTAAYEQYF. CDR3 DNA sequence: TGCGCCAGCAGCTTGGTGACAGCAGCGTACGAGCAGTACTTC.

This chain uses TRBV5-6 with TRBJ1-6, with D perhaps TRBD1 (5 bases). The germline V gene has CDR1 SGHDT and CDR2 YYEEEE. The germline V and J ends were trimmed by 0 bases and 10 bases, with 8 bases remaining between them. The CDR3 has 13 amino acids. Here the CDR3 DNA reads TGTGCCAGCAGCTTGGGGACAAGATCACCCCTCCACTTT. Encoded protein: CASSLGTRSPLHF.

The chain employs TRBV7-2 and TRBJ2-7; 12 nucleotides align to TRBD2. Germline assignment: CDR1 SGHTA and CDR2 FQGNSA. Germline trimming cut 4 bases from V and 1 base from J; bases unmatched to any gene: 2. The CDR3 extends over 15 amino acids. The CDR3 region has the DNA TGTGCCAGCAGCTATACTAGCGGGGGGTCCTACGAGCAGTACTTC. This gives the protein CASSYTSGGSYEQYF.

The genes are TRBV28 and TRBJ2-1, with 8 bases aligning to TRBD2. J gave up 8 bases and V 8 bases, and 17 bases lay outside the gene matches. The CDR3 extends over 16 amino acids. From germline, CDR1 is MDHEN and CDR2 SYDVKM. The CDR3 loop is CASGSSPGGRRYEQFF. In nucleotides, the CDR3 is TGTGCCAGCGGATCGAGCCCGGGGGGGCGTCGGTATGAGCAGTTCTTC.

The V gene is TRBV4-1, the J gene TRBJ2-7, with TRBD1 matching over 8 bases. Germline-derived CDR1 and CDR2 are MGHRA and YSYEKL. J gave up 4 bases and V 1 base, and 0 bases lay outside the gene matches. The CDR3 runs to 13 residues. This CDR3 reads CASSQGTGYEQYF. CDR3 nucleotide sequence: TGCGCCAGCAGCCAAGGGACAGGGTACGAGCAGTACTTC.

In its sample, this clone was seen once. This rearrangement joins TRBV5-6 to TRBJ1-1, with D perhaps TRBD1 (5 bases). In germline, CDR1 is SGHDT, CDR2 YYEEEE. This CDR3 has 15 residues. Between the trimmed V and J ends, which lost 0 bases and 3 bases, there was a span of 12 bases. The CDR3 region is CASSLGGDAYTEAFF. The CDR3 nucleotides are TGTGCCAGCAGCTTGGGGGGGGATGCCTACACTGAAGCTTTCTTT.

The chain couples TRBV7-9 to TRBJ2-1, with 9 bases that match TRBD1. Germline V lookup: CDR1 SEHNR, CDR2 FQNEAQ (reference sequence). J was trimmed by 13 bases and V by 3 bases; bases with no gene match: 16. CDR3 length: 16 residues. The CDR3 here is CASSFTAGQGDHRQFF. The CDR3 DNA sequence: TGTGCCAGCAGCTTTACCGCGGGACAGGGAGATCACCGTCAGTTCTTC.

J is TRBJ2-2 and V is TRBV7-2; D is possibly TRBD1 (5 bases). The V gene lost 2 bases and the J gene lost 4 bases, with 11 bases spanning the gap. Germline values: CDR1 SGHTA, CDR2 FQGNSA. The CDR3 consists of 15 residues. The CDR3 region is CASSLMWGGTGELFF. In DNA, the CDR3 is TGTGCCAGCAGCTTAATGTGGGGCGGCACCGGGGAGCTGTTTTTT.

The chain uses TRBV9 and TRBJ2-3; 7 nucleotides line up with TRBD2. Germline trimming cut 4 bases from V and 0 bases from J; bases unmatched to any gene: 2. This CDR3 comprises 14 residues. Germline assignment: CDR1 SGDLS and CDR2 YYNGEE. The CDR3 is CASSSSGSTDTQYF. Here the CDR3 DNA reads TGTGCCAGCAGCTCTAGCGGTAGCACAGATACGCAGTATTTT.

The rearrangement joins TRBV5-1 to TRBJ2-2; D may be TRBD2 (6 bases). V was pared by 6 bases and J by 7 bases, with 13 bases between. Germline CDR1 reads SGHRS; CDR2 reads YFSETQ. This CDR3 comprises 13 residues. The CDR3 is CASNPTGDGELFF. CDR3 DNA: TGCGCCAGCAATCCAACGGGGGACGGGGAGCTGTTTTTT.

This sequence joins TRBV29-1 and TRBJ1-1, with D maybe TRBD1 (5 bases). The germline gives CDR1 SQVTM, CDR2 ANQGSEA. V was pared by 6 bases and J by 4 bases, with 12 bases between. The CDR3 extends over 12 amino acids. The chain's CDR3 is CSVDRDSTEAFF. The CDR3 coding sequence is TGCAGCGTCGACAGAGACAGCACTGAAGCTTTCTTT.

The chain joins TRBV4-1 to TRBJ1-2; TRBD1 might be the D (5 bases). The CDR3 is 17 amino acids. Germline-derived CDR1 and CDR2 are MGHRA and YSYEKL. Trimming took 0 bases from V and 4 from J, leaving 18 bases between them. The CDR3 here is CASSQESGRAASYGYTF. DNA of the CDR3: TGCGCCAGCAGCCAAGAATCGGGCAGGGCGGCTAGCTATGGCTACACCTTC.

The chain employs TRBV15 and TRBJ2-5; D gene ambiguous. The V end was cut by 5 bases, the J end by 4 bases, with 8 bases between. Germline assignment: CDR1 LNHNV and CDR2 YYDKDF (reference sequence). This CDR3 has 12 amino acids. CDR3 sequence reads: CATSLRLETQYF. CDR3 nucleotide sequence: TGTGCCACCAGCCTTAGACTAGAGACCCAGTACTTC.

V is TRBV5-1 and J is TRBJ2-1, with 7 bases fitting TRBD1. Per the germline V gene, CDR1 is SGHRS and CDR2 is YFSETQ. V lost 2 bases to trimming and J lost 9 bases; unmatched junction nucleotides: 5. CDR3 length: 13 amino acids. In DNA, the CDR3 is TGCGCCAGCAGCTTACAAGGGGGCAGTGAGCAGTTCTTC. It specifies CASSLQGGSEQFF.

The gene calls are TRBV9 and TRBJ2-3, with TRBD1 as a possible D gene (6 bases). The germline V gene has CDR1 SGDLS and CDR2 YYNGEE. The germline V and J ends were trimmed by 3 bases and 4 bases, with 15 bases remaining between them. The CDR3 sequence is 15 residues long. The chain's CDR3 is CASSAQGLVPDTQYF. In nucleotides, the CDR3 is TGTGCCAGCAGCGCCCAGGGGCTGGTCCCAGATACGCAGTATTTT.

To note about this clone: This sample also contains other DNA sequences that code for the same CDR3. The rearrangement links TRBV19 to TRBJ2-1, with 7 nucleotides matching TRBD1. Germline CDR1 and CDR2: LNHDA and SQIVND (reference sequence). The J segment lost 6 bases and the V segment lost 3 bases, leaving 5 bases of the junction unmatched. This CDR3 is built from 14 residues. The CDR3 loop is CASSIGAGGNEQFF. The CDR3 bases are TGTGCCAGTAGTATTGGAGCAGGGGGCAATGAGCAGTTCTTC.

The rearrangement joins TRBV5-1 to TRBJ1-1; no definite D call. Trimming stripped 0 bases from V and 1 base from J, with 10 bases between. CDR3 length equals 15 residues. Germline V gene data show CDR1 as SGHRS and CDR2 as YFSETQ. In nucleotides, the CDR3 is TGCGCCAGCAGCTTGGACTCACTATCGAACACTGAAGCTTTCTTT. Protein sequence: CASSLDSLSNTEAFF.

The gene calls are TRBV27 and TRBJ2-7, with D possibly matching TRBD2 (6 bases). The CDR3 length is 14 residues. The germline V gene encodes CDR1 MNHEY and CDR2 SMNVEV (reference sequence). With 3 bases removed from V and 1 base from J, the gap between germline ends came to 10 bases. The CDR3 protein is CASSFSGKSYEQYF. The CDR3 nucleotides read TGTGCCAGCAGTTTTAGCGGAAAGTCCTACGAGCAGTACTTC.

The V call is TRBV28, the J call TRBJ2-1, with 9 bases identical to TRBD2. This CDR3 is built from 14 residues. Germline trimming cut 6 bases from V and 3 bases from J; bases unmatched to any gene: 3. The germline V gene encodes CDR1 MDHEN and CDR2 SYDVKM. CDR3 DNA sequence: TGTGCCAGCAGGTCTAGCGGGGTCTACAATGAGCAGTTCTTC. This translates into CASRSSGVYNEQFF. The full variable domain, its missing parts supplied by reference TRBV28 and TRBJ2-1, is DVKVTQSSRYLVKRTGEKVFLECVQDMDHENMFWYRQDPGLGLRLIYFSYDVKMKEKGDIPEGYSVSREKKERFSLILESASTNQTSMYLCASRSSGVYNEQFFGPGTRLTVL.

The chain employs TRBV29-1 and TRBJ2-5; 16 positions agree with TRBD2. CDR3 size: 19 residues. The J segment lost 5 bases and the V segment lost 5 bases, leaving 17 bases of the junction unmatched. CDR1 is SQVTM and CDR2 is ANQGSEA in the germline V gene. CDR3 nucleotide sequence: TGCAGCGTTCTGGGTGCCGGGACTAGCGGGGGGGCGAAGAAGGAGACCCAGTACTTC. Protein product: CSVLGAGTSGGAKKETQYF.

The rearrangement uses TRBV5-1 and TRBJ2-7; TRBD2 is a possible D gene (6 bases). The CDR3 covers 16 residues. Germline CDR1 reads SGHRS; CDR2 reads YFSETQ. Between the trimmed V and J ends, which lost 0 bases and 0 bases, there was a span of 13 bases. This CDR3 is CASSLAAAGSSYEQYF. The CDR3, as DNA: TGCGCCAGCAGCTTGGCCGCGGCGGGGAGCTCCTACGAGCAGTACTTC.

This chain joins TRBV11-1 and TRBJ2-5, with 9 bases matching TRBD1. CDR1 and CDR2 (germline): SGHAT, FQDESV (reference sequence). This CDR3 is 17 amino acids long. The V gene end was trimmed by 5 bases and the J gene end by 11 bases; junction bases not matched to a gene: 21. In nucleotides, the CDR3 is TGTGCCAGCAGCCTTATTGGGTTCGGGACAGGGATGGATGAGCAGTACTTC. Residues: CASSLIGFGTGMDEQYF.

This chain uses TRBV7-9 with TRBJ2-5; possible D gene TRBD1, 6 bases. Trimming took off 5 bases at V and 3 bases at J, with 10 bases between the two ends. CDR3 length equals 13 residues. Germline CDR1 SEHNR, CDR2 FQNEAQ (reference sequence). The CDR3 loop is CASSIQGEETQYF. CDR3 DNA sequence: TGTGCCAGCAGCATACAGGGCGAAGAGACCCAGTACTTC.

The V call is TRBV9, the J call TRBJ1-4; tentatively, D is TRBD1 (6 bases). Trimming removed 4 bases from V and 2 bases from J, with 18 bases in between. This CDR3 is built from 17 residues. Germline CDR1 SGDLS, CDR2 YYNGEE. Written as DNA, the CDR3 is TGTGCCAGCAGCCCCCAGGGGTGGGGGTTCACTAATGAAAAACTGTTTTTT. It is translated as CASSPQGWGFTNEKLFF.

This rearrangement joins TRBV5-5 to TRBJ2-7, with TRBD1 matching 11 bases. Looked up from germline, CDR1 is SGHKS and CDR2 is YYEKEE (reference sequence). The V segment lost 4 bases and the J segment 5 bases; nucleotides outside the gene matches: 5. The CDR3 consists of 14 residues. The chain's CDR3 is CASSGWTGGHEQYF. The DNA for the CDR3 is TGTGCCAGCAGCGGGTGGACAGGGGGCCACGAGCAGTACTTC.

The V call is TRBV10-3, the J call TRBJ2-7; weak D call: TRBD2 (5 bases). The V end was cut by 0 bases, the J end by 0 bases, with 9 bases between. The CDR3 spans 15 residues. The germline V gene encodes CDR1 ENHRY and CDR2 SYGVKD. CDR3 region: CAISESLGSSYEQYF. The CDR3 bases are TGTGCCATCAGTGAGTCATTAGGGAGCTCCTACGAGCAGTACTTC.

The chain carries TRBV30 and TRBJ2-2, with 10 bases fitting TRBD1. This CDR3 region has 14 residues. Germline V gene sequence: CDR1 GTSNPN, CDR2 SVGIG (reference sequence). Trimming took 1 base from V and 7 from J; bases not matched to a gene: 3. The CDR3 protein is CAWSGQGAGGELFF. DNA for the CDR3: TGTGCCTGGAGTGGACAGGGGGCGGGCGGGGAGCTGTTTTTT.

The chain links TRBV19 to TRBJ1-1, with D uncertain. Per germline, CDR1 LNHDA and CDR2 SQIVND (reference sequence). Trimming left V 5 bases short and J 3 bases short, with 7 bases between. The CDR3 sequence is 12 residues long. The CDR3 sequence: CASSERDTEAFF. The CDR3 DNA is TGTGCCAGTAGTGAGCGGGACACTGAAGCTTTCTTT.

The rearrangement joins TRBV7-6 to TRBJ2-1; 7 nucleotides line up with TRBD2. In germline, CDR1 is SGHVS, CDR2 FNYEAQ. V shed 5 bases and J 0 bases; nucleotides not matched to a gene: 10. There are 17 residues in the CDR3. The CDR3 DNA reads as TGTGCCAGCAGCCCAGGGAGGGGCGCCAGCTCCTACAATGAGCAGTTCTTC. Amino acids: CASSPGRGASSYNEQFF. Full variable domain (rest looked up from reference TRBV7-6 and TRBJ2-1): GAGVSQSPRYKVTKRGQDVALRCDPISGHVSLYWYRQALGQGPEFLTYFNYEAQQDKSGLPNDRFSAERPEGSISTLTIQRTEQRDSAMYRCASSPGRGASSYNEQFFGPGTRLTVL.

V is TRBV2 and J is TRBJ2-5, with TRBD2 matching 11 bases. This CDR3 comprises 19 residues. CDR1 and CDR2 (germline): SNHLY, FYNNEI. J gave up 1 base and V 5 bases, and 15 bases lay outside the gene matches. The CDR3 loop reads CASSTRTSGSHILQETQYF. DNA of the CDR3: TGTGCCAGCAGTACACGGACTAGCGGGTCTCACATCCTCCAAGAGACCCAGTACTTC.

V gene TRBV9 combines with J gene TRBJ2-5; a weak D match, TRBD1 (6 bases). The CDR3 loop spans 15 amino acids. Germline V gene lookup returns CDR1 SGDLS and CDR2 YYNGEE. The V and J ends lost 0 bases and 1 base respectively, with 10 bases between them. CDR3 residues: CASSVGTAFQETQYF. As DNA, the CDR3 is TGTGCCAGCAGCGTAGGGACAGCCTTCCAAGAGACCCAGTACTTC.